This T cell receptor (beta chain) was identified in a study of T cells in Graves' hyperthyroidism and ophthalmopathy (dated by TCRdb to between 2019 and 2020). In the study overall: Peripheral blood samples were taken at initial diagnosis, before any treatment was given. TCR V-J signatures able to tell the groups apart were searched for in a discovery cohort of 100 patients, of whom about 40 had Graves' ophthalmopathy and around 56 had stable Graves' hyperthyroidism. Prospective prediction of ophthalmopathy was tested in an independent validation cohort of under 20 hyperthyroidism patients and 17 patients who later progressed to ophthalmopathy. The 100 discovery patients were randomly split 7:3 into training and test sets. The study also compared thyroid tissue and blood T-cell repertoires from 5 to 7 Graves' hyperthyroidism patients. After blood sampling, hyperthyroidism patients were treated with methimazole at a starting dose of 30 mg daily, and ophthalmopathy patients were treated with high-dose intravenous methylprednisolone. TCR Vbeta CDR3 sequencing of 135 peripheral blood samples (under 45 ophthalmopathy, some 75 hyperthyroidism and some 17 progressor patients) is reported in the paper.

TCR beta CDR3 regions were amplified from RNA transcripts. The first round of RT-PCR for the TCR CDR3 was performed with the HTBI primer set and the Qiagen OneStep RT-PCR kit. Libraries were constructed in a second round of multiplex PCR, after which size selection and purification were carried out. Sequencing of the libraries was done on an Illumina HiSeq2000 using paired-end 100 bp reads. Per the authors' processing: Raw data were processed with SOAPnuke, discarding reads with adapters, uncalled bases, mean Phred below 15, or no exact constant-primer or identifier match. High-quality paired reads were merged with COPE v1.2.5, and unique nucleotide sequences were defined as clonotypes. MiTCR v1.1 was used to align clonotypes to the IMGT TRBV, TRBD and TRBJ reference segments. Only V-J combinations with frequency above 0.0001, covering roughly 99% of repertoires, were analysed. The TCS score was defined as the ratio of F50 (clonal expansion) to E x V (chaos), calculated using BLOSUM62-based TCRdist between CDR3 peptides within each V-J. Welch's t-statistics and random forest reduced several hundred V-J features to 13, which were used in a naive Bayes classifier (R e1071). The public reads were quality trimmed at Q25 with fastp and then assembled into clones with MiXCR by TCRdb, keeping productive beta chains. Every distinct CDR3 protein forms one entry, paired with its most common genes and DNA. What appears here as the V and J calls and clone size reflects TCRdb's work, not the paper's. The table for this sample lists under 400,000 distinct CDR3 sequences; roughly 18% of them were counted only once. Jointly, the top ten make up about 16% of the sample.

This clonotype showed up many times. Which antigen it targets is not known. No clone much larger than this one lies a single base away; base qualities are absent. Broad study findings and their caveats: A model built on a 13 V-J signature distinguished ophthalmopathy from stable hyperthyroidism, reaching around 90% sensitivity and around 81% specificity in cross-validation and 80%/75% in testing. Most expanded thyroid clonotypes (frequency above 0.001) were also found in blood, which suggests that blood repertoires may mirror thyroid immune responses. In validation, the model predicted progression to ophthalmopathy with 55% to 71% sensitivity and roughly 72% specificity, a median of 6.5 months before onset. No statistical method was used to fix the sample size in advance, and group allocation was not hidden from the investigators.

Ophthalmopathy patients had moderately to severely active disease, Clinical Activity Score of at least 3, NOSPECS grade of at least 4, and duration under 3 months. Patients with uncontrolled infections, other autoimmune diseases, pregnancy or lactation were excluded. Diagnoses were based on clinical symptoms, serum thyroxine and TRAb, thyroid ultrasound and orbital computed tomography. PBMCs were separated from approximately 10 ml of fresh peripheral blood using Ficoll-Paque density gradient centrifugation. Total RNA was extracted with Trizol reagent, and quality was checked on an Agilent 2100 Bioanalyzer. The junction carries 18 bases between V and J, which are trimmed by 6 bases and 3 bases respectively. CDR3 length: 15 amino acids, cysteine to phenylalanine. The only DNA kept is the CDR3, 45 bases in frame from the first base. The germline V gene encodes CDR1 SNHLY and CDR2 FYNNEI.

The clonotype originates from a woman in her thirties or forties with Graves' ophthalmopathy. The specimen sequenced was blood. The V and J genes are TRBV2 and TRBJ2-7; no D gene is confidently identified. The CDR3 protein sequence reads: CASSQTGRRLYEQYF. The sequence in DNA is TGTGCCAGCAGCCAAACGGGCAGGAGACTCTACGAGCAGTACTTC.